The 6 T cell receptor beta chains given below trace back to one sample, sequenced in a study of beta chain features in type 1 diabetes. These receptors have no identified antigens. Overall study findings and caveats: Within each of all four CD4+ subsets, Type 1 diabetes patients had TCRB CDR3s that were moderately but significantly shorter.

The investigators reverse transcribed all of the isolated RNA, so they sequenced expressed TCRB transcripts. Profiled with immunoSEQ multiplex PCR; TCRdb holds only in-frame clones, not every one. Of fewer than 300,000 clones listed, approximately 10% were seen once; the top ten hold around 0.017%. Sequencing was done on a sample of naive CD4+ T cells from blood. The source of these receptors is a man under 40 with type 1 diabetes.

This clone has a handful of counts. The chain recombines TRBV10-3 with TRBJ1-2; 7 bases agree with TRBD1. Per germline, CDR1 ENHRY and CDR2 SYGVKD. V shed 0 bases and J 5 bases; nucleotides not matched to a gene: 15. The CDR3 is 18 amino acids. CDR3: CAISESGTANWDPYGYTF. The CDR3, as DNA: TGTGCCATCAGTGAGTCCGGGACAGCAAATTGGGACCCTTATGGCTACACCTTC.

This clone was detected only a few times. The chain uses TRBV5-6 and TRBJ2-7; TRBD1 aligns across 7 bases. V lost 4 bases, J lost 8 bases, and 9 bases stayed unmatched. The CDR3 totals 13 residues. CDR1 and CDR2 from the germline V gene are SGHDT and YYEEEE. The CDR3 DNA reads TGTGCCAGCAGCCTACAGGGGTTGACGAAGCAGTACTTC. Its protein product is CASSLQGLTKQYF.

The sample holds a few counts of this clone. The chain uses TRBV4-2 and TRBJ1-1, with 7 bases identical to TRBD1. The CDR3 has 16 amino acids. Germline CDR1 LGHNA, CDR2 YNFKEQ. V lost 4 bases and J lost 3; bases outside the gene matches: 11. CDR3 DNA sequence: TGTGCCAGCAGCCTTAACGCGGGACAGTCGTACACTGAAGCTTTCTTT. It is translated as CASSLNAGQSYTEAFF.

This chain joins TRBV15 and TRBJ2-5, with 9 bases matching TRBD2. J gave up 5 bases and V 11 bases, and 3 bases lay outside the gene matches. Germline values: CDR1 LNHNV, CDR2 YYDKDF (reference sequence). CDR3 length: 11 residues. CDR3 sequence (DNA): TGTGCCGCGGGGGGGTCGGAGACCCAGTACTTC. This sequence encodes CAAGGSETQYF.

This clone was detected a few times. The V gene is TRBV9, the J gene TRBJ1-4; possible D gene TRBD1, 5 bases. Per the germline V gene, CDR1 is SGDLS and CDR2 is YYNGEE. V gave up 3 bases and J gave up 6 bases, with 21 bases separating them. The CDR3 covers 17 residues. The CDR3 region is CASSADETRGRDEKLFF. In nucleotides, the CDR3 is TGTGCCAGCAGCGCAGACGAGACGCGGGGGAGGGATGAAAAACTGTTTTTT.

The V and J genes are TRBV6-6 and TRBJ2-7; no clear D gene. CDR1 and CDR2 from the germline V gene are MNHNY and SVGAGI (reference sequence). The CDR3 contains 11 residues. Trimming took off 5 bases at V and 6 bases at J, with 8 bases between the two ends. The DNA for the CDR3 is TGTGCCAGCAGTCCTTCGGGCGAGCAGTACTTC. Protein: CASSPSGEQYF.